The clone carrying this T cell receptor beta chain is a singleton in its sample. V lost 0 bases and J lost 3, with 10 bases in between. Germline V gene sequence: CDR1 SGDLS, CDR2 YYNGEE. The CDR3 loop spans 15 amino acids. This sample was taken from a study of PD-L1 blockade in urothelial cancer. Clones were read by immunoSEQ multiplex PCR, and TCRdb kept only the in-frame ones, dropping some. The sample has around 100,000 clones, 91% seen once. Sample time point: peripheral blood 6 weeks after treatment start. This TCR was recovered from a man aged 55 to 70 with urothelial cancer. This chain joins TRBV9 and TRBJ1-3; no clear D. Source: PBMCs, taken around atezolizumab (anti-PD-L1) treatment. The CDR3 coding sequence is TGTGCCAGCAGCGTAGATGCGGGGTTTGGAAACACCATATATTTT. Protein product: CASSVDAGFGNTIYF.